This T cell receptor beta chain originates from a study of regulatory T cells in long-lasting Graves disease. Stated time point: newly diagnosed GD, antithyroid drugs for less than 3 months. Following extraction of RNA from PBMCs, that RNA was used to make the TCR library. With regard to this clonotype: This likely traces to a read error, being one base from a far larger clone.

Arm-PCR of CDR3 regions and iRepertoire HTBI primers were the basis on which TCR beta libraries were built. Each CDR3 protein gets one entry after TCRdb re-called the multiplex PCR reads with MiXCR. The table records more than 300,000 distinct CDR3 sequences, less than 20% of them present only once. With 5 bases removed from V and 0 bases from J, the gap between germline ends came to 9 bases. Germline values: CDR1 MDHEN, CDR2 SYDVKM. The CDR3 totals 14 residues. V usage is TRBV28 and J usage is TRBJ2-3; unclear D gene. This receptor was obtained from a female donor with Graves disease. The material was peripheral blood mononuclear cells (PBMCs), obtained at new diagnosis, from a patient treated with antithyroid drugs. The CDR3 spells CASSDFGSTDTQYF. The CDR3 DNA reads TGTGCCAGCAGTGATTTCGGGAGCACAGATACGCAGTATTTT.